This passage covers 25 T cell receptor beta chains from one sample sequenced in a study of blood T cell repertoires in COVID-19. Libraries were prepared by immunoSEQ multiplex PCR; TCRdb keeps only in-frame clonotypes and omits some of them. The repertoire holds 70,000 or so clones, 60% to 80% seen once, with roughly 50% in the top ten. The sequencing input was peripheral blood. Every receptor here comes from a human donor in a cohort sampled during active COVID-19.

This chain links TRBV5-1 with TRBJ2-2, with D perhaps matching TRBD1 (5 bases). Trimming removed 1 base from V and 3 bases from J, with 10 bases in between. The CDR3 is 15 amino acids. CDR1 is SGHRS and CDR2 is YFSETQ in the germline V gene. CDR3 loop: CASSLSPGHTGELFF. The DNA for the CDR3 is TGCGCCAGCAGCTTGTCACCAGGGCACACCGGGGAGCTGTTTTTT.

The CDR3 nucleotides are TGTGCCAGCAGCTTGTTAGGGGTGAACACTGAAGCTTTCTTT. Amino acid sequence: CASSLLGVNTEAFF. This chain uses TRBV5-6 with TRBJ1-1, with D maybe TRBD1 (5 bases). Looked up from germline, CDR1 is SGHDT and CDR2 is YYEEEE. The germline V and J ends were trimmed by 1 base and 0 bases, with 7 bases remaining between them. The CDR3 runs 14 residues.

The J gene is TRBJ2-2, the V gene TRBV18, with 9 bases lining up with TRBD1. From germline, CDR1 is KGHSH and CDR2 LQKENI. The trim removed 3 bases at V and 5 bases at J, leaving 4 bases unmatched. The CDR3 has 15 amino acids. CDR3 sequence reads: CASSPGTGRTGELFF. CDR3 in DNA: TGTGCCAGCTCACCTGGGACAGGGCGGACCGGGGAGCTGTTTTTT.

The V and J genes are TRBV5-1 and TRBJ1-1; D uncertain. V was pared by 4 bases and J by 2 bases, with 6 bases between. CDR1 SGHRS and CDR2 YFSETQ come from the germline V gene. The CDR3 is made up of 12 amino acids. Written as DNA, the CDR3 is TGCGCCAGCAGCCTAACCAACACTGAAGCTTTCTTT. It translates to CASSLTNTEAFF.

V and J are TRBV7-2 and TRBJ2-2; possibly TRBD1 for D (7 bases). CDR1 is SGHTA, CDR2 FQGNSA, per germline. This CDR3 has 15 amino acids. V dropped 1 base and J dropped 6 bases, with 12 bases sitting between them. The CDR3 loop reads CASSLGTGEAGELFF. CDR3 DNA sequence: TGTGCCAGCAGCTTAGGTACAGGGGAGGCCGGGGAGCTGTTTTTT.

The chain combines TRBV7-9 with TRBJ2-5, with D maybe TRBD2 (5 bases). V lost 5 bases to trimming and J lost 4 bases, with 14 bases between them. This CDR3 contains 14 residues. From germline, CDR1 is SEHNR and CDR2 FQNEAQ (reference sequence). CDR3 region: CASSPGGGVETQYF. DNA for the CDR3: TGTGCCAGCAGCCCCGGAGGAGGAGTAGAGACCCAGTACTTC.

The chain has TRBV6-4 and TRBJ2-3, with 8 bases that match TRBD1. The CDR3 runs 14 residues. Germline CDR1 is MRHNA and CDR2 is SNTAGT. The V and J ends lost 6 bases and 4 bases, in that order; junction bases with no gene match: 6. CDR3 DNA: TGTGCCAGCAGGCCACAGGGGGTCTCAGATACGCAGTATTTT. It translates to CASRPQGVSDTQYF.

The chain employs TRBV7-9 and TRBJ1-6; D not certain. V lost 3 bases, J lost 9 bases, and 15 bases lay in between. Germline CDR1 reads SEHNR; CDR2 reads FQNEAQ (reference sequence). The CDR3 contains 15 residues. Here the CDR3 DNA reads TGTGCCAGCAGCTTGAAGGGAGGCGAAGGTTCACCCCTCCACTTT. Translation: CASSLKGGEGSPLHF.

The chain combines TRBV2 with TRBJ2-5; D gene unclear. V gave up 3 bases and J gave up 4 bases, with 12 bases separating them. In germline, CDR1 is SNHLY, CDR2 FYNNEI. The CDR3 covers 14 residues. CDR3: CASSERIPPETQYF. The CDR3 DNA reads as TGTGCCAGCAGTGAGAGGATCCCCCCAGAGACCCAGTACTTC. Variable domain in full (rest from reference TRBV2 and TRBJ2-5): EPEVTQTPSHQVTQMGQEVILRCVPISNHLYFYWYRQILGQKVEFLVSFYNNEISEKSEIFDDQFSVERPDGSNFTLKIRSTKLEDSAMYFCASSERIPPETQYFGPGTRLLVL.

This clone occurred a few times. V and J are TRBV6-5 and TRBJ1-2; D uncertain. Trimming removed 0 bases at V and 2 bases at J, with 10 bases between. This CDR3 is 15 amino acids long. CDR1 and CDR2 (germline): MNHEY, SVGAGI. CDR3 protein: CASSYSEGRNYGYTF. As DNA, the CDR3 is TGTGCCAGCAGTTACTCGGAGGGAAGGAACTATGGCTACACCTTC.

The chain employs TRBV6-5 and TRBJ2-2; TRBD1 aligns across 10 bases. The CDR3 sequence is 15 residues long. With V trimmed by 6 bases and J by 6 bases, 7 bases remained unmatched. CDR1 and CDR2 from the germline V gene are MNHEY and SVGAGI. CDR3 DNA sequence: TGTGCCAGCAGAGCGCCGGGACAGGGGCCCGGGGAGCTGTTTTTT. It specifies CASRAPGQGPGELFF.

The V and J genes are TRBV4-2 and TRBJ2-1, with 10 bases identical to TRBD2. The ends lost 1 base at V and 12 bases at J; junction bases unmatched: 15. CDR1 LGHNA and CDR2 YNFKEQ come from the germline V gene. This CDR3 has 17 amino acids. CDR3 nucleotide sequence: TGTGCCAGCAGCCAAGTGGCTAGCGGGAGTCGCGGGTTCGGGCAGTTCTTC. This sequence encodes CASSQVASGSRGFGQFF.

This rearrangement joins TRBV30 to TRBJ2-5; 11 nucleotides align to TRBD1. The germline V gene encodes CDR1 GTSNPN and CDR2 SVGIG (reference sequence). V was pared by 5 bases and J by 2 bases, with 7 bases of the junction left unmatched. The CDR3 contains 15 residues. The CDR3 DNA follows: TGTGCCTGGGCACCGGGACAGGGGGTTCAAGAGACCCAGTACTTC. Encoded protein: CAWAPGQGVQETQYF. The whole variable domain, remainder taken from reference TRBV30 and TRBJ2-5, is SQTIHQWPATLVQPVGSPLSLECTVEGTSNPNLYWYRQAAGRGLQLLFYSVGIGQISSEVPQNLSASRPQDRQFILSSKKLLLSDSGFYLCAWAPGQGVQETQYFGPGTRLLVL.

The chain carries TRBV19 and TRBJ2-3; 8 bases map to TRBD1. Germline-derived CDR1 and CDR2 are LNHDA and SQIVND (reference sequence). Trimming at V came to 5 bases and at J to 6 bases, leaving 10 bases not matched to a gene. The CDR3 runs to 15 residues. The CDR3 here is CASSANRDRLDTQYF. CDR3 sequence (DNA): TGTGCCAGTAGTGCCAACCGGGACAGGCTTGATACGCAGTATTTT.

This clone came up a few times. This rearrangement joins TRBV28 to TRBJ1-5; perhaps TRBD1 as D (6 bases). This CDR3 has 14 residues. V lost 6 bases, J lost 0 bases, and 9 bases lay in between. Germline V lookup: CDR1 MDHEN, CDR2 SYDVKM. For the CDR3, the DNA is TGTGCCAGCAGCAACAGGGCTAGCAATCAGCCCCAGCATTTT. Translated: CASSNRASNQPQHF.

This chain joins TRBV14 and TRBJ2-3, with 8 bases matching TRBD1. This CDR3 is 15 amino acids long. The ends lost 4 bases at V and 3 bases at J; junction bases unmatched: 6. The germline V gene has CDR1 SGHDN and CDR2 FVKESK. As DNA, the CDR3 is TGTGCCAGCAGCCCCTGGACAGGGATAACAGATACGCAGTATTTT. This codes for CASSPWTGITDTQYF.

This chain uses TRBV27 with TRBJ2-1; TRBD2 is a possible D gene (6 bases). V was shortened by 5 bases and J by 4 bases, with 18 bases between the two germline ends. Germline V lookup: CDR1 MNHEY, CDR2 SMNVEV (reference sequence). The CDR3 length is 16 residues. This chain's CDR3 is CASSIMNSGVYNEQFF. DNA of the CDR3: TGTGCCAGCAGTATAATGAACTCGGGGGTTTACAATGAGCAGTTCTTC.

The J gene is TRBJ2-7, the V gene TRBV6-6; 9 nucleotides line up with TRBD1. Per germline, CDR1 MNHNY and CDR2 SVGAGI (reference sequence). This CDR3 is built from 15 residues. V gave up 6 bases and J gave up 5 bases; unmatched junction bases: 11. CDR3 loop: CASRPSGTGNHEQYF. CDR3 nucleotides: TGTGCCAGCAGACCCTCCGGGACAGGGAACCACGAGCAGTACTTC.

Remarks on this clone: This same CDR3 is encoded by further DNA sequences in the sample. The rearrangement joins TRBV19 to TRBJ1-6; 7 bases are shared with TRBD1. Looked up from germline, CDR1 is LNHDA and CDR2 is SQIVND (reference sequence). Losses at the gene ends were 9 bases for V and 7 bases for J; bases not matched to a gene: 12. The CDR3 has 15 amino acids. CDR3 protein: CASQDRPSPNSPLHF. The CDR3 nucleotides are TGTGCCAGCCAGGACAGGCCATCCCCAAATTCACCCCTCCACTTT.

The rearrangement uses TRBV7-2 and TRBJ2-4, with 10 bases matching TRBD1. V was clipped by 1 base and J by 2 bases; unmatched bases: 5. Germline assignment: CDR1 SGHTA and CDR2 FQGNSA. This CDR3 contains 17 residues. The CDR3 sequence: CASSLEGQGRPKNIQYF. DNA of the CDR3: TGTGCCAGCAGCTTAGAGGGACAGGGGCGCCCCAAAAACATTCAGTACTTC.

The chain recombines TRBV4-1 with TRBJ2-7; tentative D call: TRBD1 (6 bases). Per the germline V gene, CDR1 is MGHRA and CDR2 is YSYEKL. The ends were cut back, 5 bases at V and 3 bases at J, with 14 bases in the middle. The CDR3 is 14 amino acids. The CDR3: CASSIQGQGYEQYF. The DNA for the CDR3 is TGCGCCAGCAGCATACAGGGACAAGGCTACGAGCAGTACTTC.

The chain employs TRBV19 and TRBJ1-5; 7 bases line up with TRBD1. The CDR3 contains 14 residues. The junction had 6 bases not matched to a gene; V was cut back by 3 bases and J by 7 bases. The germline gives CDR1 LNHDA, CDR2 SQIVND (reference sequence). The CDR3 sequence: CASSMRGREQPQHF. In nucleotides, the CDR3 is TGTGCCAGTAGTATGAGGGGGCGCGAACAGCCCCAGCATTTT.

This clone was observed a few times. The rearrangement links TRBV3-1 (or the pseudogene TRBV3-2) to TRBJ2-1; D ambiguous. V lost 6 bases and J lost 7, with 10 bases in between. The germline gives CDR1 LGHDT, CDR2 YNNKEL (reference sequence). The CDR3 consists of 12 residues. This CDR3 is CASRALGNEQFF. CDR3 DNA sequence: TGTGCCAGCAGGGCCCTCGGGAATGAGCAGTTCTTC.

In this sample, this clone turned up a few times. This rearrangement joins TRBV28 to TRBJ2-7; the D is unclear. Trimming took off 6 bases at V and 9 bases at J, with 15 bases between the two ends. The CDR3 runs to 12 residues. Germline loops: CDR1 MDHEN, CDR2 SYDVKM. CDR3 DNA: TGTGCCAGCAGGCGGCCTCCTTCCGGGCAGTACTTC. This translates into CASRRPPSGQYF. Variable domain in full (rest from reference TRBV28 and TRBJ2-7): DVKVTQSSRYLVKRTGEKVFLECVQDMDHENMFWYRQDPGLGLRLIYFSYDVKMKEKGDIPEGYSVSREKKERFSLILESASTNQTSMYLCASRRPPSGQYFGPGTRLTVT.

A remark on this clone: At one end, the junction sequence differs from germline, possibly due to a read error. The V and J genes are TRBV4-1 and TRBJ2-7, with 10 bases matching TRBD2. Germline CDR1 reads MGHRA; CDR2 reads YSYEKL. This CDR3 is built from 14 residues. As DNA, the CDR3 is TGCGCCAGCAGACAAGCGGGAGGGCGTGGAGAGCAGTACTTC. The encoded protein is CASRQAGGRGEQYF.